Shown below are 16 T cell receptor beta chains from a single sample sequenced in a study of blood T cell repertoires in COVID-19. Measured with immunoSEQ multiplex PCR; TCRdb has only the in-frame clones, and not every one. The sample gives 330,000 or so clones, roughly 87% of which show up once; roughly a tenth is in the top ten. Sequenced sample: peripheral blood. All receptors come from a young man with COVID-19, enrolled during active disease.

The genes are TRBV5-1 and TRBJ2-5, with 8 positions matching TRBD1. The germline V gene has CDR1 SGHRS and CDR2 YFSETQ. CDR3 length equals 14 residues. Trimming cost V 3 bases and J 4 bases; bases outside gene matches: 5. In DNA form, the CDR3 reads TGCGCCAGCAGCTACGGACAGGGAGGAGAGACCCAGTACTTC. This gives the protein CASSYGQGGETQYF.

The chain combines TRBV6-2 or TRBV6-3 with TRBJ2-1; 11 bases are a match to TRBD2. Germline lookup yields CDR1 MNHEY and CDR2 SVGEGT. Germline trimming cut 5 bases from V and 0 bases from J; bases unmatched to any gene: 6. This CDR3 region has 17 residues. CDR3 sequence: CASSPSSGGFSYNEQFF. CDR3 coding DNA: TGTGCCAGCAGTCCCTCTAGCGGGGGGTTCTCCTACAATGAGCAGTTCTTC.

This chain connects TRBV9 to TRBJ2-7; 7 nucleotides align to TRBD2. CDR3 length equals 13 residues. Trimming took 1 base from V and 5 from J; bases not matched to a gene: 3. The germline CDR1 and CDR2 sequences are SGDLS and YYNGEE. CDR3 residues: CASSVLAVDEQYF. The CDR3 DNA sequence: TGTGCCAGCAGCGTACTAGCGGTCGACGAGCAGTACTTC. Full variable domain (rest looked up from reference TRBV9 and TRBJ2-7): DSGVTQTPKHLITATGQRVTLRCSPRSGDLSVYWYQQSLDQGLQFLIQYYNGEERAKGNILERFSAQQFPDLHSELNLSSLELGDSALYFCASSVLAVDEQYFGPGTRLTVT.

This chain connects TRBV21-1 to TRBJ2-5; the table's TRBD1 call for D was not verified on the DNA. TRBV21-1 is labeled a pseudogene. The CDR3 totals 15 residues. The CDR3: CASSKGSRGGETQYF. The CDR3 DNA sequence: TGTGCCAGCAGCAAAGGGAGCAGGGGTGGGGAGACCCAGTACTTC.

The rearrangement joins TRBV7-3 to TRBJ2-1, with unresolved D. In germline, CDR1 is SGHTA, CDR2 FQGTGA. The CDR3 is made up of 14 amino acids. V lost 1 base and J lost 8, with 12 bases in between. CDR3 region: CASSLSSGSDEQFF. The CDR3 DNA is TGTGCCAGCAGCTTAAGTTCCGGGTCCGATGAGCAGTTCTTC.

The V call is TRBV11-2, the J call TRBJ2-7, with D unresolved. The CDR3 has 14 residues. In germline, CDR1 is SGHAT, CDR2 FQNNGV. The V end lost 1 base, the J end lost 1 base, and 8 bases lay between the germline ends. Here the CDR3 DNA reads TGTGCCAGCAGCTTAGGCGAATGGTCCTACGAGCAGTACTTC. This gives the protein CASSLGEWSYEQYF.

This clone was seen a single time. This sequence joins TRBV10-3 and TRBJ1-2; TRBD1 might be the D (5 bases). The V gene lost 0 bases and the J gene lost 2 bases, with 16 bases spanning the gap. This CDR3 has 17 residues. The germline V gene encodes CDR1 ENHRY and CDR2 SYGVKD. The CDR3 DNA follows: TGTGCCATCAGTGAGTCGGCGGGGCAGTCTATCAACTATGGCTACACCTTC. Its translation is CAISESAGQSINYGYTF.

A remark on this clone: The same CDR3 is also encoded by other DNA sequences in this sample. This rearrangement joins TRBV9 to TRBJ2-5; D might be TRBD1 (6 bases). Germline V CDR1 and CDR2: SGDLS, YYNGEE. Trimming shortened V by 2 bases and J by 2 bases, and 7 bases separated the two germline ends. The CDR3 runs to 13 residues. CDR3 sequence (DNA): TGTGCCAGCAGCGTTAGGGGGCAAGAGACCCAGTACTTC. Protein: CASSVRGQETQYF.

The chain carries TRBV5-6 and TRBJ2-5, with TRBD1 as a possible D gene (6 bases). This CDR3 is 14 amino acids long. V was trimmed by 4 bases and J by 2 bases, leaving 12 bases between them. CDR1 is SGHDT and CDR2 is YYEEEE in the germline V gene. CDR3 loop: CASSLDRFQETQYF. CDR3 nucleotide sequence: TGTGCCAGCAGCCTTGACAGGTTTCAAGAGACCCAGTACTTC. Drawing the rest from reference TRBV5-6 and TRBJ2-5, the complete variable domain is DAGVTQSPTHLIKTRGQQVTLRCSPKSGHDTVSWYQQALGQGPQFIFQYYEEEERQRGNFPDRFSGHQFPNYSSELNVNALLLGDSALYLCASSLDRFQETQYFGPGTRLLVL.

V and J are TRBV23-1 and TRBJ1-2; possible D gene TRBD1, 6 bases. TRBV23-1 belongs to the ORF category, with a function that is uncertain. There are 16 residues in the CDR3. The V end lost 2 bases, the J end lost 1 base, and 14 bases lay between the germline ends. The CDR3 coding sequence is TGCGCCAGCAGTCAACTAAAGTCGGGACATAACTATGGCTACACCTTC. It codes for CASSQLKSGHNYGYTF.

The CDR3 loop is CASSVVPAGTVYEQYF. The CDR3 coding sequence is TGTGCCAGCAGCGTAGTGCCCGCAGGTACGGTCTACGAGCAGTACTTC. The chain links TRBV7-9 to TRBJ2-7; D is undetermined. Germline V gene lookup returns CDR1 SEHNR and CDR2 FQNEAQ (reference sequence). V was trimmed by 5 bases and J by 3 bases, leaving 20 bases between them. CDR3 length: 16 amino acids.

The chain links TRBV19 to TRBJ2-7, with no clear D. The CDR3 contains 13 residues. Germline assignment: CDR1 LNHDA and CDR2 SQIVND (reference sequence). The V end lost 0 bases, the J end lost 6 bases, and 9 bases lay between the germline ends. The CDR3 is CASSIDPSGEQYF. DNA for the CDR3: TGTGCCAGTAGTATAGACCCGTCGGGCGAGCAGTACTTC.

This rearrangement joins TRBV29-1 to TRBJ1-4; TRBD1 is a possible D gene (6 bases). This CDR3 has 10 amino acids. CDR1 and CDR2 from the germline V gene are SQVTM and ANQGSEA. The DNA for the CDR3 is TGCGGGGGCGGAAGTGAAAAACTGTTTTTT. It encodes CGGGSEKLFF.

The V gene is TRBV4-3, the J gene TRBJ1-1; D is unresolved. The CDR3 sequence is 16 residues long. Trimming left V 4 bases short and J 1 base short, with 16 bases between. The germline V gene has CDR1 LGHNA and CDR2 YSLEER. Here the CDR3 reads CASSPRGGNENTEAFF. CDR3 nucleotides: TGCGCCAGCAGCCCTCGTGGCGGGAATGAGAACACTGAAGCTTTCTTT.

Comments on this clone: Other nucleotide sequences in the sample specify the same CDR3. The CDR3 bases are TGTGCCAGCAGGGGGGCAGGGAACACCGGGGAGCTGTTTTTT. Its translation is CASRGAGNTGELFF. V usage is TRBV7-3 and J usage is TRBJ2-2, with TRBD1 as a possible D gene (6 bases). V gave up 6 bases and J gave up 1 base, with 9 bases separating them. This CDR3 is 14 amino acids long. Germline-derived CDR1 and CDR2 are SGHTA and FQGTGA.

The CDR3 spells CASSEPRGEYEKLFF. DNA of the CDR3: TGTGCCAGCAGTGAGCCCAGGGGCGAGTATGAAAAACTGTTTTTT. This chain links TRBV25-1 with TRBJ1-4, with TRBD1 as a possible D gene (6 bases). V was shortened by 3 bases and J by 6 bases, with 14 bases between the two germline ends. Germline loops: CDR1 MGHDK, CDR2 SYGVNS. There are 15 residues in the CDR3.